Below, 2 T cell receptor beta chains from the same sample are listed, as sequenced in a study of T cell repertoires in aging, cancer and after chemotherapy. A mixed TRB-A/B primer pool amplified rearranged TRB by multiplex touch-down PCR. TCRdb re-called the multiplex PCR reads through MiXCR, storing one row per CDR3 protein. This sample yields about 1,500 distinct CDR3 sequences, of which about 70% are seen a single time; roughly two thirds belongs to the top ten. Amplification of TCR beta used genomic DNA extracted from peripheral blood. The sequencing sample was made of blood. The receptors were sampled from a human donor with a blood cancer.

V gene TRBV10-3 combines with J gene TRBJ2-1; maybe TRBD2 (6 bases). This CDR3 has 14 amino acids. The V end lost 10 bases, the J end lost 10 bases, and 23 bases lay between the germline ends. Germline V lookup: CDR1 ENHRY, CDR2 SYGVKD. CDR3 region: CATSASALQSEQFF. The CDR3 bases are TGTGCCACCTCTGCTAGCGCACTACAATCCGAGCAGTTCTTC.

This clonotype has a handful of counts. V usage is TRBV29-1 and J usage is TRBJ1-2; weak D call: TRBD1 (5 bases). The CDR3 spans 13 residues. CDR1 is SQVTM, CDR2 ANQGSEA, per germline. V lost 1 base, J lost 4 bases, and 10 bases lay in between. This CDR3 is CSVEGGTRYGYTF. CDR3 coding DNA: TGCAGCGTTGAAGGCGGGACTCGCTATGGCTACACCTTC.